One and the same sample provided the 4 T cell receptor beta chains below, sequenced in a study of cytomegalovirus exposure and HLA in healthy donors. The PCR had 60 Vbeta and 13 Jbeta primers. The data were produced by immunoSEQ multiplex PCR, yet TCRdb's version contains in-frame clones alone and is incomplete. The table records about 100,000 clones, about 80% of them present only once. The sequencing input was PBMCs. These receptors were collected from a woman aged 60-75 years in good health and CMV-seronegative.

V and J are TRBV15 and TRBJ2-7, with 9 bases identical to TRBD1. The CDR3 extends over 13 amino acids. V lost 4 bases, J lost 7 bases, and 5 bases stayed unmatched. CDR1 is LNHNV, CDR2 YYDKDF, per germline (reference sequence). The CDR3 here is CATSTDRGYEQYF. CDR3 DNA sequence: TGTGCCACCAGCACGGACAGGGGATATGAGCAGTACTTC.

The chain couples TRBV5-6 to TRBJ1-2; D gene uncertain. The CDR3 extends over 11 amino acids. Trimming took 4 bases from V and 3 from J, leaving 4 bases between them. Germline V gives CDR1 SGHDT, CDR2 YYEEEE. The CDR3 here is CASSRDYGYTF. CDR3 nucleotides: TGTGCCAGCAGCCGTGACTATGGCTACACCTTC.

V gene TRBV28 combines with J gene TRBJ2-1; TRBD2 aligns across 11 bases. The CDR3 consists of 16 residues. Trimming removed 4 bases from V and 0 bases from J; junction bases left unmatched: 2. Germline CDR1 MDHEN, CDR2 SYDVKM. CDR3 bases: TGTGCCAGCAGTTCCACTAGCGGGAGCTCCTACAATGAGCAGTTCTTC. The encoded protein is CASSSTSGSSYNEQFF.

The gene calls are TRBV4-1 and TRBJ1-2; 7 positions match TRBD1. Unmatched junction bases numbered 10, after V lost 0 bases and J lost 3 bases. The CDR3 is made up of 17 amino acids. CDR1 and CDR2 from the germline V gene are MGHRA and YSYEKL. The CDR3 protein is CASSQEVRTGDDYGYTF. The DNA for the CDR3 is TGCGCCAGCAGCCAAGAGGTCCGCACAGGGGATGACTATGGCTACACCTTC.